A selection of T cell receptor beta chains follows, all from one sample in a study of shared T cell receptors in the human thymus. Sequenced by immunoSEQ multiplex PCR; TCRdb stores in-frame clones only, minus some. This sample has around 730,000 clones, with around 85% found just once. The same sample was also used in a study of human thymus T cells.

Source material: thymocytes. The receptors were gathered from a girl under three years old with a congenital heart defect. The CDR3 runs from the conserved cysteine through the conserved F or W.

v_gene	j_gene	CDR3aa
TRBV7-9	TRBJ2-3	CASSPTGTRTDTQYF
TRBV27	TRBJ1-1	CATHAGTGSGNTEAFF
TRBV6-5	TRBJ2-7	CASSFHRDRGYEQYF
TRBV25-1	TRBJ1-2	CASSSEGDGYTF
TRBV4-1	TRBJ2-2	CASSQVKGFTGFTGELFF
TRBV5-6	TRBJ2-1	CASSLEGRRQGAGNEQFF
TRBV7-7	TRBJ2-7	CASSWDRGGEQYF
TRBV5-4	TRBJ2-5	CASRPSTGGRGTQYF
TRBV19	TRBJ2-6	CASSPIPGSQGTGANVLTF
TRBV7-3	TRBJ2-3	CASSANSRGRGDTQYF
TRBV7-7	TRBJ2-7	CASSLNRGYEQYF
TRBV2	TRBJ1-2	CASSDRTARGYGYTF
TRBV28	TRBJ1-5	CASSLRMDRGREYSNQPQHF
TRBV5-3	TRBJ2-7	CARNSNRGDCSYEQYF
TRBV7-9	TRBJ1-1	CASTRTGGRMNTEAFF
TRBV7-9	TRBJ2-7	CASSLLAGDYEQYF
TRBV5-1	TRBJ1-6	CASSPGTDNSPLHF
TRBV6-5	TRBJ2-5	CASSYSGQGEQETQYF
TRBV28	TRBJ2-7	CASRPSGGTYEQYF
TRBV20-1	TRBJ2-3	CSAGGDTQYF
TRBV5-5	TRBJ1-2	CASRGELGTGAPYGYTF
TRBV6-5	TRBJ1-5	CASSPLRDSNQPQHF
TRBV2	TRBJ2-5	CASSARLHSSGQETQYF
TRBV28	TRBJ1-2	CASSLLGAYGYTF
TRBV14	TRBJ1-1	CASSRRNWTGERNTEAFF
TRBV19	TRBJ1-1	CASSRRDRGPEAFF
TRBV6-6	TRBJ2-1	CASSYGLAGYNEQFF
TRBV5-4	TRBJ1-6	CASSLTGSSYNSPLHF
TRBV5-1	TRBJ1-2	CASSLAGSWGYTF
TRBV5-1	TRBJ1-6	CASSSNRNSPLHF